Included here is one T cell receptor (beta chain) sequence, with context. What it binds is not known. The source of the sample is a study of shared clonotypes between healthy human individuals. Study observations and caveats: Despite large depth, rarefaction showed incomplete sorted-subset sequencing.

The V and J ends lost 4 bases and 2 bases, in that order; junction bases with no gene match: 9. The CDR3 has 17 residues. Germline lookup yields CDR1 MDHEN and CDR2 SYDVKM. Assay runs were performed at deep level. Here immunoSEQ multiplex PCR was the method, and the copy in TCRdb shows in-frame clones only, minus some. Among almost 750,000 clones listed, roughly 72% were seen once. Within Nashville, Tennessee resided all donors, each a Caucasian adult. The rearrangement uses TRBV28 and TRBJ2-1, with 9 bases aligning to TRBD2. The TCR was taken from a woman in her 30s in good health. Sequencing was done on a sample of memory CD4+ T cells sorted from blood. Subset described: CD45RA-negative fraction. This CDR3 reads CASSSDLSGRAYNEQFF. Written as DNA, the CDR3 is TGTGCCAGCAGTTCCGATCTTAGCGGGAGAGCCTACAATGAGCAGTTCTTC. Complete variable domain (other parts from reference TRBV28 and TRBJ2-1): DVKVTQSSRYLVKRTGEKVFLECVQDMDHENMFWYRQDPGLGLRLIYFSYDVKMKEKGDIPEGYSVSREKKERFSLILESASTNQTSMYLCASSSDLSGRAYNEQFFGPGTRLTVL.